The 14 T cell receptor beta chains below come from one sample, sequenced in a study of sequential checkpoint blockade in melanoma. The data were produced by immunoSEQ multiplex PCR, yet TCRdb's version contains in-frame clones alone and is incomplete. The sample lists over 10,000 clones; about 68% were seen once. Sample treatment: randomized to nivolumab then ipilimumab (arm A) or the reverse (arm B). The sequenced sample was CD8+ T cells sorted from blood (inferred from file names), obtained from a patient given nivolumab and ipilimumab in sequence. These receptors came from a human donor with melanoma.

In its sample, this clone was seen once. The chain employs TRBV10-3 and TRBJ2-1, with D tentatively TRBD2 (5 bases). V was clipped by 2 bases and J by 5 bases, with 10 bases between them. Germline CDR1 ENHRY, CDR2 SYGVKD. The CDR3 is 14 amino acids. CDR3 in amino acids: CAISEAEEHNEQFF. In nucleotides, the CDR3 is TGTGCCATCAGTGAGGCGGAGGAGCACAATGAGCAGTTCTTC.

V and J are TRBV6-5 and TRBJ2-5; 7 bases line up with TRBD2. The CDR3 has 13 amino acids. Germline V gene sequence: CDR1 MNHEY, CDR2 SVGAGI. V was pared by 5 bases and J by 6 bases, with 6 bases of the junction left unmatched. The CDR3 region is CASSTGLEKTQYF. CDR3 nucleotides: TGTGCCAGCAGTACCGGACTAGAGAAGACCCAGTACTTC.

There are a few counts of this clone. The chain joins TRBV19 to TRBJ2-1; 14 nucleotides line up with TRBD2. The CDR3 covers 18 residues. V shed 3 bases and J 8 bases; nucleotides not matched to a gene: 12. The V gene's germline CDR1 is LNHDA and CDR2 SQIVND (reference sequence). The CDR3 sequence: CASSIPGRLAGGLDEQFF. CDR3 sequence (DNA): TGTGCCAGTAGTATCCCTGGGCGACTAGCGGGGGGGCTGGATGAGCAGTTCTTC.

By share, this clone ranks as medium-sized. Other nucleotide sequences in the sample specify the same CDR3. The chain combines TRBV6-5 with TRBJ1-2; D perhaps matches TRBD1 (6 bases). V lost 0 bases and J 1 base, leaving 6 bases between the germline ends. Per the germline V gene, CDR1 is MNHEY and CDR2 is SVGAGI. CDR3 length: 14 amino acids. CDR3 nucleotide sequence: TGTGCCAGCAGTTACTCGGACAGTAACTATGGCTACACCTTC. It encodes CASSYSDSNYGYTF.

This clone was recorded a few times. V usage is TRBV5-1 and J usage is TRBJ2-5, with D perhaps matching TRBD2 (7 bases). V was cut by 7 bases and J by 4 bases, with 20 bases left in between. The CDR3 is 15 amino acids. Germline V gene lookup returns CDR1 SGHRS and CDR2 YFSETQ. CDR3 protein: CASEGRSGGAETQYF. The CDR3 DNA sequence: TGCGCCAGCGAGGGGCGGAGTGGGGGGGCAGAGACCCAGTACTTC.

The chain has TRBV7-9 and TRBJ1-1; 7 nucleotides align to TRBD1. CDR3 length equals 19 residues. V trimming: 1 base; J trimming: 3 bases; junction bases outside the gene matches: 17. Germline CDR1 is SEHNR and CDR2 is FQNEAQ (reference sequence). The CDR3 DNA reads as TGTGCCAGCAGCTTAGATGGGTGGAGCCAGGGGGTACGCGACACTGAAGCTTTCTTT. Translation: CASSLDGWSQGVRDTEAFF.

The gene calls are TRBV7-2 and TRBJ1-6, with D perhaps matching TRBD1 (5 bases). Germline CDR1 is SGHTA and CDR2 is FQGNSA. The CDR3 has 16 residues. Between the trimmed V and J ends, which lost 1 base and 6 bases, there was a span of 13 bases. The CDR3 DNA sequence: TGTGCCAGCAGCTTAGAGGGCGCAGGGCGTAATTCACCCCTCCACTTT. The encoded protein is CASSLEGAGRNSPLHF.

The rearrangement links TRBV19 to TRBJ2-1; 10 nucleotides line up with TRBD1. The CDR3 spans 15 residues. Germline CDR1 and CDR2: LNHDA and SQIVND (reference sequence). The V segment lost 5 bases and the J segment 7 bases; nucleotides outside the gene matches: 8. The CDR3 protein is CASSPTGGPWNEQFF. The CDR3 bases are TGTGCCAGTAGTCCGACAGGGGGCCCCTGGAATGAGCAGTTCTTC.

This chain joins TRBV5-4 and TRBJ1-1; D gene ambiguous. The germline CDR1 and CDR2 sequences are SGHNT and YYREEE (reference sequence). Trimming pared 4 bases from V and 1 base from J, leaving 8 bases between. CDR3 length: 13 residues. The CDR3 DNA sequence: TGTGCCAGCAGCCTTCGAGGGAACACTGAAGCTTTCTTT. This translates into CASSLRGNTEAFF.

This chain uses TRBV27 with TRBJ1-2; D remains ambiguous. V was cut by 1 base and J by 4 bases, with 10 bases left in between. Germline CDR1 is MNHEY and CDR2 is SMNVEV (reference sequence). The CDR3 has 14 residues. CDR3 DNA: TGTGCCAGCAGTTTATATGGGCCGGCCTATGGCTACACCTTC. The encoded protein is CASSLYGPAYGYTF.

In this sample, this clone turned up once. The chain employs TRBV7-9 and TRBJ2-1, with 9 bases fitting TRBD1. Germline loops: CDR1 SEHNR, CDR2 FQNEAQ (reference sequence). J lost 9 bases, V lost 6 bases, and 3 bases had no gene match. There are 12 residues in the CDR3. The CDR3 DNA sequence: TGTGCCAGCAGGTGGACAGGGGCTGAGCAGTTCTTC. Protein product: CASRWTGAEQFF.

The chain recombines TRBV5-1 with TRBJ1-1; TRBD1 might be the D (6 bases). Germline V gene lookup returns CDR1 SGHRS and CDR2 YFSETQ. The CDR3 contains 13 residues. Deletions cut 2 bases from V and 1 base from J, with 6 bases between. The CDR3: CASSLGGNTEAFF. CDR3 bases: TGCGCCAGCAGCTTAGGGGGGAACACTGAAGCTTTCTTT.

This chain joins TRBV19 and TRBJ1-1, with D hard to call. This CDR3 has 11 residues. The germline gives CDR1 LNHDA, CDR2 SQIVND (reference sequence). Trimming took off 5 bases at V and 11 bases at J, with 12 bases between the two ends. CDR3 nucleotide sequence: TGTGCCAGTAGTCCCGGAGTAAAGGCTTTCTTT. The encoded protein is CASSPGVKAFF.

This clone was observed a few times. V and J are TRBV25-1 and TRBJ1-2, with D unclear. CDR1 is MGHDK, CDR2 SYGVNS, per germline. Trimming removed 9 bases from V and 8 bases from J, with 13 bases in between. The CDR3 covers 11 residues. The CDR3 loop reads CASYSQRGYTF. The CDR3 bases are TGTGCCAGTTACTCCCAGAGGGGCTACACCTTC.